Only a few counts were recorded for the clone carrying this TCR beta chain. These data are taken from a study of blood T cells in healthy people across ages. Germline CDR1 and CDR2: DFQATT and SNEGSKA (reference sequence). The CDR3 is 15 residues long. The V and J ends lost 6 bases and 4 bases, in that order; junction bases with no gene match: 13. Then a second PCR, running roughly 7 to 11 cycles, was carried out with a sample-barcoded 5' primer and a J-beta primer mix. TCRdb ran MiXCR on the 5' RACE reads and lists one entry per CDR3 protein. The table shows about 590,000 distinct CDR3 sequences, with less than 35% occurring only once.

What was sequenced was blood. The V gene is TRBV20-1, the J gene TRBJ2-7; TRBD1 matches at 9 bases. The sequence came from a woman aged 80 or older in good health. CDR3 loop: CSAIRWGQGGYEQYF. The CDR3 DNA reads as TGCAGTGCCATTCGCTGGGGACAGGGTGGGTACGAGCAGTACTTC.